This TCR beta chain was documented in a study of cytomegalovirus exposure and HLA in healthy donors. The PCR employed 60 Vbeta primers together with 13 Jbeta primers. Method: immunoSEQ multiplex PCR; TCRdb's copy keeps in-frame clones and lacks some. The profile shows about 120,000 clones, around 65% of them singletons. CDR1 SGHRS and CDR2 YFSETQ come from the germline V gene. V lost 5 bases and J 2 bases, leaving 10 bases between the germline ends. The CDR3 spans 13 residues. The sequenced sample was PBMCs. This receptor was identified in a man between 18 and 35 years old in good health and CMV-seronegative. The chain recombines TRBV5-1 with TRBJ1-2; D not resolved. The CDR3 sequence: CASRRHPNYGYTF. The CDR3 DNA reads as TGCGCCAGCAGGAGACACCCGAACTATGGCTACACCTTC.